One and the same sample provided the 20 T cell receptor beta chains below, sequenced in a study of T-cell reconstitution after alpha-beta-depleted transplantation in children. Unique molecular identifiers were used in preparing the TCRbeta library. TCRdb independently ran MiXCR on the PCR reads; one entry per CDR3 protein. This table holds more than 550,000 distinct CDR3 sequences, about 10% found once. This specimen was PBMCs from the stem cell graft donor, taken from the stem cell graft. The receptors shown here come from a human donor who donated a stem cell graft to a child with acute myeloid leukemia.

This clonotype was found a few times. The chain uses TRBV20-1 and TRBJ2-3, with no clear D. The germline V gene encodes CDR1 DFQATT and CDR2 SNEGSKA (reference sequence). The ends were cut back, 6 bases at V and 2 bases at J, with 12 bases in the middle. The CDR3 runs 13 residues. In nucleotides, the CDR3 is TGCAGTGCGGAAGACACGTACACAGATACGCAGTATTTT. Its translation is CSAEDTYTDTQYF.

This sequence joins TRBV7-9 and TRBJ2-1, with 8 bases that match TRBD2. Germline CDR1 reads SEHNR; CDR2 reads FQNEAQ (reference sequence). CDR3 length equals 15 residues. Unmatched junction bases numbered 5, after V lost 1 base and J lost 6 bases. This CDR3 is CASSLESGSGNEQFF. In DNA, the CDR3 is TGTGCCAGCAGCTTAGAAAGCGGGAGCGGCAATGAGCAGTTCTTC. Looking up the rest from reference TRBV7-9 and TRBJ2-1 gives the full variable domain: DTGVSQNPRHKITKRGQNVTFRCDPISEHNRLYWYRQTLGQGPEFLTYFQNEAQLEKSRLLSDRFSAERPKGSFSTLEIQRTEQGDSAMYLCASSLESGSGNEQFFGPGTRLTVL.

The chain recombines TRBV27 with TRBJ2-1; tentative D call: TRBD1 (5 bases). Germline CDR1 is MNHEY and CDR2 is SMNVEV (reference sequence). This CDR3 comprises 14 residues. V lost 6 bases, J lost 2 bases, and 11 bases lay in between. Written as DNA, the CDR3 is TGTGCCAGCAGGAGTCCAGGGACCTACAATGAGCAGTTCTTC. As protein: CASRSPGTYNEQFF.

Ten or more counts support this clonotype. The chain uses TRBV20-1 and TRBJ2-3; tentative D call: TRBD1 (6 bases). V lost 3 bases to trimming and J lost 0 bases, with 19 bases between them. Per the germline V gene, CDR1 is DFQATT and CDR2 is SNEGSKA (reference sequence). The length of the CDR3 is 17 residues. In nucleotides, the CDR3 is TGCAGTGCTAGGGGTACAGGGTTCCTGGCTAGCACAGATACGCAGTATTTT. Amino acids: CSARGTGFLASTDTQYF.

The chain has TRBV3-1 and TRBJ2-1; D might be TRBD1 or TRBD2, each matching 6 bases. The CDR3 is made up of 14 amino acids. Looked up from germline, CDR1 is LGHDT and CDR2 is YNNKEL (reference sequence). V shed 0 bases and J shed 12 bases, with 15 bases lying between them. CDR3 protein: CASSQDLGGRGQFF. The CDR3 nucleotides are TGTGCCAGCAGCCAAGATCTGGGGGGCCGGGGGCAGTTCTTC.

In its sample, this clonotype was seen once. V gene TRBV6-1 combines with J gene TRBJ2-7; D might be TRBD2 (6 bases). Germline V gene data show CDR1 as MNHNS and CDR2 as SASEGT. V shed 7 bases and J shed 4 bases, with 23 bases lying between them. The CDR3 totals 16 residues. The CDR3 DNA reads TGTGCCAGCAACTTCAGAGTGCAGGGTGGGAGGTACGAGCAGTACTTC. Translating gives CASNFRVQGGRYEQYF.

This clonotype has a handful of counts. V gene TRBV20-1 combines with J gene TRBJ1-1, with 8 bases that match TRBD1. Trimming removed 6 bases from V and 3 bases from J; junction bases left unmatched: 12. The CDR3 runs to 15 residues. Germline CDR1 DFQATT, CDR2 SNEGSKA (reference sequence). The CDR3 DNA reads TGCAGTGCGACAGGGCCGACAGGGGCGGACACTGAAGCTTTCTTT. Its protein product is CSATGPTGADTEAFF.

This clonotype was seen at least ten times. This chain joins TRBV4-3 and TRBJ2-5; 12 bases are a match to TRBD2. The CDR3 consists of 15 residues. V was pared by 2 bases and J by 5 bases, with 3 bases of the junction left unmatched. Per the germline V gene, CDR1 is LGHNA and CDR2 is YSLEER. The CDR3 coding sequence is TGCGCCAGCAGCCAATCGACTAGCGGGAGCGAGACCCAGTACTTC. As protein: CASSQSTSGSETQYF.

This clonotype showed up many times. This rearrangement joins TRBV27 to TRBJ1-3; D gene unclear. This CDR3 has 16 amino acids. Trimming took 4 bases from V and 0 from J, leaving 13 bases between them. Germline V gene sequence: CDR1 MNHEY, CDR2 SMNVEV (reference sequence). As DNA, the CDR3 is TGTGCCAGCAGTTCGGGTGCGAGAATCTCTGGAAACACCATATATTTT. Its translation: CASSSGARISGNTIYF.

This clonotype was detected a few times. In DNA, the CDR3 is TGTGCCAGCAGCTTTGTCGCGGTCAGCTCCTACGAGCAGTACTTC. It yields the protein CASSFVAVSSYEQYF. The J gene is TRBJ2-7, the V gene TRBV7-9; D is unclear. CDR3 length: 15 residues. V was cut by 3 bases and J by 0 bases, with 12 bases left in between. Per germline, CDR1 SEHNR and CDR2 FQNEAQ (reference sequence).

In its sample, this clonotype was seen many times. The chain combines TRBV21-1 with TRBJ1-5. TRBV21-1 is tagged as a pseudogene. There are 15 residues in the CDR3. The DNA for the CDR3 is TGTGCCACCTGCGAAGGGGGGAGGTGCAATCAGCCCCAGCATTTT. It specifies CATCEGGRCNQPQHF.

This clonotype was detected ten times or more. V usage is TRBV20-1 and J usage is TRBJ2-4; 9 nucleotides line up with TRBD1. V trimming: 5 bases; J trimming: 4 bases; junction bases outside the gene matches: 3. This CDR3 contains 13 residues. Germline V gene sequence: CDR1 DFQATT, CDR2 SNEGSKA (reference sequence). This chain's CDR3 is CSALGQGKNIQYF. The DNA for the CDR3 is TGCAGTGCTCTCGGACAGGGGAAAAACATTCAGTACTTC.

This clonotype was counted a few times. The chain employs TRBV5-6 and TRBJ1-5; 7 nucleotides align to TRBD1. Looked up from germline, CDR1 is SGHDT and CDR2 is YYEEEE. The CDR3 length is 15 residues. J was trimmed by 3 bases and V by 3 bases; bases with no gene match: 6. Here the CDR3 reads CASSSGQAYNQPQHF. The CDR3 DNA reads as TGTGCCAGCAGCTCCGGACAGGCCTACAATCAGCCCCAGCATTTT.

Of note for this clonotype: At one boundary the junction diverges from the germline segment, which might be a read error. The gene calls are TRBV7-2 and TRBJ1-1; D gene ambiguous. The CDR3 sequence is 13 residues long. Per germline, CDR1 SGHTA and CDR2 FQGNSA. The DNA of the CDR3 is TGTGCCGGCAGCTTAGGTATGAACACTGAAGCTTTCTTT. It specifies CAGSLGMNTEAFF.

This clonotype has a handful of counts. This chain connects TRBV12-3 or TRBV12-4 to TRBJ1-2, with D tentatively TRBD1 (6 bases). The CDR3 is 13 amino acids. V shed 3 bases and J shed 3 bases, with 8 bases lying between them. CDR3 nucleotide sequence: TGTGCCAGCAGTTTCAGGACAGACTATGGCTACACCTTC. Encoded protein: CASSFRTDYGYTF.

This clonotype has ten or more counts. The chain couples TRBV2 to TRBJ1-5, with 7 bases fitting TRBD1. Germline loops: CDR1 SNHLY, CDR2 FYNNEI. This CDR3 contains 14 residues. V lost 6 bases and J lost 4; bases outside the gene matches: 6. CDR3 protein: CASRQGLSNQPQHF. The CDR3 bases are TGTGCCAGCAGACAGGGGCTTTCAAATCAGCCCCAGCATTTT.

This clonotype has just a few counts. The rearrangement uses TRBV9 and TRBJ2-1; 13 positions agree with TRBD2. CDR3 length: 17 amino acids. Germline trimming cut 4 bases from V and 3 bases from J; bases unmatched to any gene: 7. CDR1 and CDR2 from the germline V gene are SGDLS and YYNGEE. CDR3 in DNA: TGTGCCAGCAGCCCGGGACTAGCGGGAAGGGACTACAATGAGCAGTTCTTC. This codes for CASSPGLAGRDYNEQFF.

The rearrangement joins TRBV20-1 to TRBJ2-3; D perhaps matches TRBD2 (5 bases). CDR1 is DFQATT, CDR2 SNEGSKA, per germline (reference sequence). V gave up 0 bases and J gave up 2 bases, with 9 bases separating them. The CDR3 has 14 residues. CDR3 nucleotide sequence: TGCAGTGCTAGAGAGTCTAGCTTCACAGATACGCAGTATTTT. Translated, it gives CSARESSFTDTQYF.

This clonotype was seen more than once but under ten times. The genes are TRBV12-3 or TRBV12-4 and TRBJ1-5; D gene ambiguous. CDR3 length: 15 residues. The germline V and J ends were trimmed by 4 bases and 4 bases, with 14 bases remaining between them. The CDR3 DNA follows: TGTGCCAGCAGTTGGGCAGGAGTGATAAATCAGCCCCAGCATTTT. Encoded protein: CASSWAGVINQPQHF.

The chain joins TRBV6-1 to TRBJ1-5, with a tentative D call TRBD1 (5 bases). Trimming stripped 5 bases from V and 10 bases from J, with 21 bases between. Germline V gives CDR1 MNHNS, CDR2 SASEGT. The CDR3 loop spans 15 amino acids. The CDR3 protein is CASSPWGQGQDPQHF. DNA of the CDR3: TGTGCCAGCAGTCCCTGGGGCCAGGGTCAGGATCCCCAGCATTTT.